Each of the 10 T cell receptor beta chains below was sequenced from the same sample in a study. TCRdb reprocessed the 5' RACE reads with MiXCR, giving one entry per CDR3 protein. The sample has under 5,500 distinct CDR3 sequences, around 71% seen once. The specimen sequenced was naive CD4+ T cells sorted from blood. Subset in this sample: naive CD4+ T cells, CD4+CD45RA+CD25-. These receptors originate from a female donor with breast cancer.

The chain recombines TRBV4-2 with TRBJ1-2; no reliable D call. The germline CDR1 and CDR2 sequences are LGHNA and YNFKEQ. V lost 0 bases, J lost 2 bases, and 4 bases lay in between. This CDR3 has 13 amino acids. CDR3 in amino acids: CASSQEGNYGYTF. The CDR3 nucleotides are TGTGCCAGCAGCCAAGAGGGAAACTATGGCTACACCTTC.

The gene calls are TRBV7-9 and TRBJ1-4, with D possibly TRBD1 on 5 matching bases. V was cut by 3 bases and J by 7 bases, with 15 bases left in between. Germline CDR1 is SEHNR and CDR2 is FQNEAQ (reference sequence). This CDR3 is built from 15 residues. The CDR3 loop reads CASSFGTAGGEKLFF. The CDR3 coding sequence is TGTGCCAGCAGCTTTGGGACCGCTGGAGGTGAAAAACTGTTTTTT. Full variable domain (outside the CDR3, taken from reference TRBV7-9 and TRBJ1-4): DTGVSQNPRHKITKRGQNVTFRCDPISEHNRLYWYRQTLGQGPEFLTYFQNEAQLEKSRLLSDRFSAERPKGSFSTLEIQRTEQGDSAMYLCASSFGTAGGEKLFFGSGTQLSVL.

The V gene is TRBV20-1, the J gene TRBJ2-5; TRBD2 matches at 11 bases. Germline lookup yields CDR1 DFQATT and CDR2 SNEGSKA (reference sequence). This CDR3 contains 14 residues. Trimming took 1 base from V and 10 from J; bases not matched to a gene: 8. CDR3 in amino acids: CSARGLLAGEGQYF. The DNA for the CDR3 is TGCAGTGCTAGAGGTTTACTAGCGGGAGAGGGCCAGTACTTC.

V is TRBV5-1 and J is TRBJ2-7, with unresolved D. Germline CDR1 and CDR2: SGHRS and YFSETQ. This CDR3 is 14 amino acids long. Between the trimmed V and J ends, which lost 0 bases and 5 bases, there was a span of 12 bases. For the CDR3, the DNA is TGCGCCAGCAGCTTGGTCGCGCGAGGTAACGAGCAGTACTTC. As protein: CASSLVARGNEQYF.

The chain recombines TRBV15 with TRBJ1-1; 12 bases are a match to TRBD1. The germline CDR1 and CDR2 sequences are LNHNV and YYDKDF (reference sequence). The CDR3 sequence is 18 residues long. Trimming cost V 3 bases and J 3 bases; bases outside gene matches: 11. CDR3 in amino acids: CATSSLGGQGAGDTEAFF. The CDR3 nucleotides read TGTGCCACCAGCAGCCTGGGGGGACAGGGGGCCGGGGACACTGAAGCTTTCTTT.

A note on this clonotype: A junction end diverges from the germline sequence, so it may reflect a read error. The chain carries TRBV3-1 and TRBJ1-2, with TRBD1 identical over 7 bases. This CDR3 comprises 12 residues. The V gene's germline CDR1 is LGHDT and CDR2 YNNKEL (reference sequence). CDR3 amino acids: CASSEGGYGHTF. The CDR3 coding sequence is TGTGCCAGCAGTGAAGGGGGCTATGGCCACACCTTC.

On this clonotype itself: A junction end diverges from the germline sequence, so it may reflect a read error. This rearrangement joins TRBV4-1 to TRBJ2-7, with 7 bases identical to TRBD2. In germline, CDR1 is MGHRA, CDR2 YSYEKL. The CDR3 extends over 15 amino acids. CDR3 nucleotide sequence: TGCGCCAGTAGCCAAGGGCCGGCGCGGGGGAACGAGCAGTACTTC. The encoded protein is CASSQGPARGNEQYF.

The chain carries TRBV20-1 and TRBJ1-2; a possible D gene is TRBD1 (5 bases). The CDR3 covers 13 residues. The V gene lost 3 bases and the J gene lost 4 bases, with 12 bases spanning the gap. Germline CDR1 reads DFQATT; CDR2 reads SNEGSKA (reference sequence). In nucleotides, the CDR3 is TGCAGTGCTAGTCCGAGGGGAGGCTATGGCTACACCTTC. It specifies CSASPRGGYGYTF.

This clonotype showed up just a few times. J is TRBJ2-7 and V is TRBV6-5, with TRBD2 as a possible D gene (6 bases). The CDR3 is 14 amino acids. CDR1 is MNHEY and CDR2 is SVGAGI in the germline V gene. With 11 bases removed from V and 5 bases from J, the gap between germline ends came to 22 bases. CDR3 in DNA: TGTGCCTCCCAACGGGGGTTTACGGGGGACGAGCAGTACTTC. It is translated as CASQRGFTGDEQYF.

This chain connects TRBV9 to TRBJ1-6; possible D gene TRBD1, 5 bases. Germline loops: CDR1 SGDLS, CDR2 YYNGEE. Trimming shortened V by 3 bases and J by 0 bases, and 7 bases separated the two germline ends. This CDR3 is 15 amino acids long. The CDR3 region has the DNA TGTGCCAGCAGCGCAGGGAGCTCCTATAATTCACCCCTCCACTTT. It translates to CASSAGSSYNSPLHF.